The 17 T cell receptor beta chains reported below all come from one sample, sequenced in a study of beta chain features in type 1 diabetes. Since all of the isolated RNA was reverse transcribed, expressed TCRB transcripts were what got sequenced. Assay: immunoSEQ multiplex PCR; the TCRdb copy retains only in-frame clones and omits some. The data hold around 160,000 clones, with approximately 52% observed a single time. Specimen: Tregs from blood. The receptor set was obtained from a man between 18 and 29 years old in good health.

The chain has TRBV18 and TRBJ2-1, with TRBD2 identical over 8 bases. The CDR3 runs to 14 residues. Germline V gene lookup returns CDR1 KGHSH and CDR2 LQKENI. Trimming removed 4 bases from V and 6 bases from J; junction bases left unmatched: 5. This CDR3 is CASSLGTSGNEQFF. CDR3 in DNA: TGTGCCAGCTCACTAGGGACTAGTGGCAATGAGCAGTTCTTC.

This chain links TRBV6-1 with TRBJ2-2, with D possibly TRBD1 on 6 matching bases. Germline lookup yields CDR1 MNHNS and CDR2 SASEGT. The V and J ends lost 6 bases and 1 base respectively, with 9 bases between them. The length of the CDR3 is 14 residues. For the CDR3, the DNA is TGTGCCAGCAGGCAACAGGGGAACACCGGGGAGCTGTTTTTT. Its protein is CASRQQGNTGELFF.

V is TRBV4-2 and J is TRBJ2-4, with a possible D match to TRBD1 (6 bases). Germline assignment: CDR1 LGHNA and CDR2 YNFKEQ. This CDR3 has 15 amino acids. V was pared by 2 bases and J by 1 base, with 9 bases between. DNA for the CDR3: TGTGCCAGCAGCCAAACAGGGCCCGCCAAAAACATTCAGTACTTC. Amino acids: CASSQTGPAKNIQYF.

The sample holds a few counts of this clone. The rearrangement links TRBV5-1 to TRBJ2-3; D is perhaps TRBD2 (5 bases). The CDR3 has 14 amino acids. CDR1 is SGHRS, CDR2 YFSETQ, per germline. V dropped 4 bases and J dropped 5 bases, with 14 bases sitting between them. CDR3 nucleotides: TGCGCCAGCAGCGCTACCGGGATGGAAGATACGCAGTATTTT. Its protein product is CASSATGMEDTQYF.

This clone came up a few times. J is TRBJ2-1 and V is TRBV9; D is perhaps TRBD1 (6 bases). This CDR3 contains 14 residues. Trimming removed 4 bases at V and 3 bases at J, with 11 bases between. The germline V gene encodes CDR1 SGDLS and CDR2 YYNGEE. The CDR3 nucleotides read TGTGCCAGCAGCTTTCGGACAGACTACAATGAGCAGTTCTTC. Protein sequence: CASSFRTDYNEQFF.

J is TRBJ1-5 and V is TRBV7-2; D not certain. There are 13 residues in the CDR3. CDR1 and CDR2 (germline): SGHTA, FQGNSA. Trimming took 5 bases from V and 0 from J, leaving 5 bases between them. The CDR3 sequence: CASSPYSNQPQHF. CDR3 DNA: TGTGCCAGCAGCCCGTATAGCAATCAGCCCCAGCATTTT.

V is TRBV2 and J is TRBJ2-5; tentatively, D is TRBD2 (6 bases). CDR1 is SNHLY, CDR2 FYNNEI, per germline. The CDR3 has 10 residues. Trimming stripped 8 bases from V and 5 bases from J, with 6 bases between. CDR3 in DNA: TGTGCCAGCGGGAGGGAGACCCAGTACTTC. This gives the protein CASGRETQYF.

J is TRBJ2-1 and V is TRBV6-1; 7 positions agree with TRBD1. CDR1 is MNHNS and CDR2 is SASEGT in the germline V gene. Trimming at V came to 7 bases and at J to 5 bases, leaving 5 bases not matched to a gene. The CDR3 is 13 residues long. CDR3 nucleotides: TGTGCCAGCATCCGAGGGGGCCACAATGAGCAGTTCTTC. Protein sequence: CASIRGGHNEQFF.

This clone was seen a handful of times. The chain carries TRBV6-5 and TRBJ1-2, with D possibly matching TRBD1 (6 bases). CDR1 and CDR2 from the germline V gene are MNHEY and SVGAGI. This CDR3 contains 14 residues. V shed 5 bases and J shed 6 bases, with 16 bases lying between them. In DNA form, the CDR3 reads TGTGCCAGCAGTCCACTAGGACAGTTTAATGGCTACACCTTC. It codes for CASSPLGQFNGYTF.

CDR3 sequence: CASTRRRDRGRAGNTIYF. The CDR3 DNA reads as TGTGCCAGCACCAGACGACGGGACAGGGGACGGGCTGGAAACACCATATATTTT. The chain uses TRBV28 and TRBJ1-3; 10 nucleotides align to TRBD1. CDR3 length: 18 amino acids. The trim removed 7 bases at V and 2 bases at J, leaving 14 bases unmatched. Germline values: CDR1 MDHEN, CDR2 SYDVKM.

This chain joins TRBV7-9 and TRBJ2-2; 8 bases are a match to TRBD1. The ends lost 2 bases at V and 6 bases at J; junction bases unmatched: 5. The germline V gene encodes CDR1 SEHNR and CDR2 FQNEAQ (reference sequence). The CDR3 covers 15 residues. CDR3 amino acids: CASSLSGGAAGELFF. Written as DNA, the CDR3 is TGTGCCAGCAGCTTATCAGGGGGCGCAGCCGGGGAGCTGTTTTTT.

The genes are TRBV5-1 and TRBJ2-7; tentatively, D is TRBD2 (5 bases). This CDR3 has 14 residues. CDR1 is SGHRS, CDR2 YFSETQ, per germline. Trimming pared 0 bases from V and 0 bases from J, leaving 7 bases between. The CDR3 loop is CASSLAGISYEQYF. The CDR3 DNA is TGCGCCAGCAGCTTGGCCGGGATCTCCTACGAGCAGTACTTC.

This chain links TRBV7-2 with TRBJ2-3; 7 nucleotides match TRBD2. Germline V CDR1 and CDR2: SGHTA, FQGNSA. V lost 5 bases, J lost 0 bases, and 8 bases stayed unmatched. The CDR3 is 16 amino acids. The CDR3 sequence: CASSGAQRGSTDTQYF. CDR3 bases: TGTGCCAGCAGCGGAGCCCAGCGGGGAAGCACAGATACGCAGTATTTT.

The CDR3 here is CASRGIRQALKGEQFF. CDR3 nucleotide sequence: TGTGCCAGCAGGGGGATCCGACAGGCCCTCAAGGGCGAGCAGTTCTTC. The chain combines TRBV27 with TRBJ2-1; possibly TRBD1 for D (6 bases). The CDR3 has 16 residues. The germline V gene encodes CDR1 MNHEY and CDR2 SMNVEV (reference sequence). V lost 6 bases to trimming and J lost 10 bases, with 25 bases between them.

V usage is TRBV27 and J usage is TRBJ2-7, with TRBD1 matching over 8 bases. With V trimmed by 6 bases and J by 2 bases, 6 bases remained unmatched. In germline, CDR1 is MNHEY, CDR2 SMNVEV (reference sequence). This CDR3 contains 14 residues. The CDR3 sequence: CASSRQGRTYEQYF. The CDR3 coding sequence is TGTGCCAGCAGCCGACAGGGGAGGACCTACGAGCAGTACTTC.

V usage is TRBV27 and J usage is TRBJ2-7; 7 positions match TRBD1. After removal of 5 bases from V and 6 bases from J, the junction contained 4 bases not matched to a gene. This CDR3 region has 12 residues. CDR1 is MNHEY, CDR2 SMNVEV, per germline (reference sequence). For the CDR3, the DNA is TGTGCCAGCAGTCCACAGGGGATCGAGCAGTACTTC. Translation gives CASSPQGIEQYF.

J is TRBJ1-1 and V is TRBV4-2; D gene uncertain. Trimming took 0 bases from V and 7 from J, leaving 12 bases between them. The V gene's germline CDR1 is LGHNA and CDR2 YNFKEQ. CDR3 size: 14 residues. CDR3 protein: CASSQDLSVLEAFF. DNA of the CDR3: TGTGCCAGCAGCCAAGATCTAAGCGTCCTTGAAGCTTTCTTT.